This TCR beta chain came from a study of Ad26.COV2.S vaccination and SARS-CoV-2 variants. Study-wide background: The authors gave Ad26.COV2.S intramuscularly, either once or twice 56 days apart. Whole-study findings and limits: The placebo group had lower spike-specific TCR breadth than the vaccine recipients did.

Deletions cut 3 bases from V and 0 bases from J, with 6 bases between. The CDR3 covers 14 residues. Germline V CDR1 and CDR2: LGHDT, YNNKEL (reference sequence). Profiling relied on immunoSEQ multiplex PCR, and the TCRdb table lists in-frame clones only, not all of them. The sample has about 460,000 clones, 80% to 90% seen once. Details on this clone: Its antigen is unidentified. Other DNA sequences in this specimen translate into the identical CDR3.

The treatment is: some 20 received Ad26.COV2.S at low or high dose, single or two shots; about 5 received placebo; per-sample allocation not given. Collection of the samples took place on day 63 after the first injection of vaccine or placebo. This specimen consisted of peripheral blood, obtained in a trial of Ad26.COV2.S vaccine versus placebo. This chain links TRBV3-1 (or the pseudogene TRBV3-2) with TRBJ1-5; D remains ambiguous. The TCR originated in a person between 18 and 60 years old who received the Ad26.COV2.S COVID-19 vaccine or a placebo. The CDR3 bases are TGTGCCAGCAGCCAGGGCTATAGCAATCAGCCCCAGCATTTT. Protein sequence: CASSQGYSNQPQHF.